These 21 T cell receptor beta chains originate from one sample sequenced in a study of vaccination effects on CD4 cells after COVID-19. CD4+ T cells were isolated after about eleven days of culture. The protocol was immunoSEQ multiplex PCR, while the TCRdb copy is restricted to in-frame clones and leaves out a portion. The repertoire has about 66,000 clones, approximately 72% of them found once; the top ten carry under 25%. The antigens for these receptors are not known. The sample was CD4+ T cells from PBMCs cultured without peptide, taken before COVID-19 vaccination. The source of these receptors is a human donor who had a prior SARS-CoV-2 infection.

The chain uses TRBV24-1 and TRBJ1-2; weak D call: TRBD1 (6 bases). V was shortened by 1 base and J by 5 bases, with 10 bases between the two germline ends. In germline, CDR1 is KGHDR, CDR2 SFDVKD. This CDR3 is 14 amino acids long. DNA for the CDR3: TGTGCCACCAGTGATTTCGACAGGATTTATGGCTACACCTTC. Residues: CATSDFDRIYGYTF.

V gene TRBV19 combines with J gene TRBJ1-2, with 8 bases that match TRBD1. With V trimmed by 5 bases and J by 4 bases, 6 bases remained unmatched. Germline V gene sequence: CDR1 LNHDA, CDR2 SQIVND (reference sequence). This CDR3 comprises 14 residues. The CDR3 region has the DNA TGTGCCAGTAGTGAACCGACAGGGGTCTATGGCTACACCTTC. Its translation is CASSEPTGVYGYTF.

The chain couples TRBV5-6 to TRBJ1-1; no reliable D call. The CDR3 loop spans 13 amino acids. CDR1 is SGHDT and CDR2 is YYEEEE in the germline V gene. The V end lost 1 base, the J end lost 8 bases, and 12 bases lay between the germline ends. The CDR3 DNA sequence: TGTGCCAGCAGCTTGACAGCCTACGCGGAAGCTTTCTTT. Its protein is CASSLTAYAEAFF.

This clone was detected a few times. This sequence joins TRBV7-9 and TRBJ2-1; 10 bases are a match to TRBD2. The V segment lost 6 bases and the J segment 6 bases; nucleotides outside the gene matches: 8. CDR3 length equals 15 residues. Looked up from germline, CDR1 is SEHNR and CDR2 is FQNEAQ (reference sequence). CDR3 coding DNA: TGTGCCAGCAGGCCCCCACTAGCGGGACTCAATGAGCAGTTCTTC. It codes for CASRPPLAGLNEQFF.

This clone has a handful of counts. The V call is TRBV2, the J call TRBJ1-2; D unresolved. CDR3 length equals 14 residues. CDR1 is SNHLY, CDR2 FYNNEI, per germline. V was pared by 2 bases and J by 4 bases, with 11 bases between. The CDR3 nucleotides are TGTGCCAGCAGTGAATACACCTCCGTCTATGGCTACACCTTC. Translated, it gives CASSEYTSVYGYTF.

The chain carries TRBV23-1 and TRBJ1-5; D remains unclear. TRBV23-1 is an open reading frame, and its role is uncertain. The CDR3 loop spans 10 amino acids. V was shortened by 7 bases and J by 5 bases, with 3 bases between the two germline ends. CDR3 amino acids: CASTYQPQHF. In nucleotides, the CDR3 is TGCGCCAGCACCTATCAGCCCCAGCATTTT.

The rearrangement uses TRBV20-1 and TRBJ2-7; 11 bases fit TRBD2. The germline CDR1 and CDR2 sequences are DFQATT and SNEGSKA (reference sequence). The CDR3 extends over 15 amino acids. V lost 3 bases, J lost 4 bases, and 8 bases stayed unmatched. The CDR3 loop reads CSASTSGGFGYEQYF. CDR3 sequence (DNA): TGCAGTGCTAGTACTAGCGGGGGATTCGGTTACGAGCAGTACTTC.

The CDR3 is CASSLQGAEETQYF. The CDR3 nucleotides read TGTGCCAGCAGCTTGCAAGGGGCCGAAGAGACCCAGTACTTC. The rearrangement uses TRBV5-4 and TRBJ2-5; D possibly corresponds to TRBD1 (5 bases). Trimming pared 1 base from V and 3 bases from J, leaving 10 bases between. Germline lookup yields CDR1 SGHNT and CDR2 YYREEE (reference sequence). This CDR3 has 14 residues.

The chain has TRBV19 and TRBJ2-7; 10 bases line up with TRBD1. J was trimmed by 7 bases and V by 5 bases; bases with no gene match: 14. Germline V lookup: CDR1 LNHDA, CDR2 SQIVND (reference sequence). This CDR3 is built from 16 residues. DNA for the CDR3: TGTGCCAGTAGTTGGGAACCGGGACAGGGGACGGGAGAGCAGTACTTC. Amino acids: CASSWEPGQGTGEQYF.

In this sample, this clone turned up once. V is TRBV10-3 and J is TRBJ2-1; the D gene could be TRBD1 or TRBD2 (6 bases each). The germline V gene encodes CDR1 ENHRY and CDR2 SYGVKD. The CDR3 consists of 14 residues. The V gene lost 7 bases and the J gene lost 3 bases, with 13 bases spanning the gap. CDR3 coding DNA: TGTGCCATCACCCGGGGGCTACACTACAATGAGCAGTTCTTC. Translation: CAITRGLHYNEQFF.

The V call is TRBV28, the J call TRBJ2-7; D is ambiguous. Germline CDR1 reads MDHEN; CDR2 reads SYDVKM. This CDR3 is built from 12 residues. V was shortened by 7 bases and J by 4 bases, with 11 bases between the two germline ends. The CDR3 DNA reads TGTGCCAGCACTGACGTAGGGTACGAGCAGTACTTC. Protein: CASTDVGYEQYF.

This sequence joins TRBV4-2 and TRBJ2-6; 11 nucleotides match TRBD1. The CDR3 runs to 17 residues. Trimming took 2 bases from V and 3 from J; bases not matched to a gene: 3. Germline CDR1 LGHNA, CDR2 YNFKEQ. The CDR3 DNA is TGTGCCAGCAGCCAAAGGACAGGGGGCAATGGGGCCAACGTCCTGACTTTC. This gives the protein CASSQRTGGNGANVLTF.

Here the CDR3 reads CASSVAGTGGSEQFF. The CDR3 DNA reads TGTGCCAGCAGCGTAGCCGGGACAGGGGGCAGTGAGCAGTTCTTC. The rearrangement links TRBV9 to TRBJ2-1; 12 bases fit TRBD1. The CDR3 consists of 15 residues. Germline V gene lookup returns CDR1 SGDLS and CDR2 YYNGEE. The J segment lost 9 bases and the V segment lost 0 bases, leaving 4 bases of the junction unmatched.

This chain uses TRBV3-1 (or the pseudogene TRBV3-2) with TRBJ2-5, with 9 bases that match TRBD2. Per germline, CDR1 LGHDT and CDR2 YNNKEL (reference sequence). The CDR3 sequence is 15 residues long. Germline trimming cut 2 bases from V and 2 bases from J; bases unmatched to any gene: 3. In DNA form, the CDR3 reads TGTGCCAGCAGCCAAATTAGCGGGAGTCAAGAGACCCAGTACTTC. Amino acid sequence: CASSQISGSQETQYF.

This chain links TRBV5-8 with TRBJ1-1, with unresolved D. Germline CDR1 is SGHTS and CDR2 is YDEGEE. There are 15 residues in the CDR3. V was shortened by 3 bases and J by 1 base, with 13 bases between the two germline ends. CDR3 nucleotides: TGTGCCAGCAGCTACAATGATGCTACGAACACTGAAGCTTTCTTT. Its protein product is CASSYNDATNTEAFF. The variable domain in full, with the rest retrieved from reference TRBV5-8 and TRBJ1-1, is EAGVTQSPTHLIKTRGQQATLRCSPISGHTSVYWYQQALGLGLQFLLWYDEGEERNRGNFPPRFSGRQFPNYSSELNVNALELEDSALYLCASSYNDATNTEAFFGQGTRLTVV.

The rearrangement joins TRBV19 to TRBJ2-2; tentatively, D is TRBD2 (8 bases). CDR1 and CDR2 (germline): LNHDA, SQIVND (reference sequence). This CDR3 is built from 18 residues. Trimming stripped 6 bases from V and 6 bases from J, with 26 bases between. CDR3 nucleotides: TGTGCCAGTAGGCCGGAGGGGGCGGGGGGAATTATATCCGGGGAGCTGTTTTTT. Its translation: CASRPEGAGGIISGELFF.

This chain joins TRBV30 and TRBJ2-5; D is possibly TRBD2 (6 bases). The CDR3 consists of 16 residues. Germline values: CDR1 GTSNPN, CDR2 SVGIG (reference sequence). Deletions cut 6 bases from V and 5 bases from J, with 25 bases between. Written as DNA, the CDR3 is TGTGCCTGCCGGGGTTCCACAGTTAGTCGGGGGGAGACCCAGTACTTC. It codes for CACRGSTVSRGETQYF.

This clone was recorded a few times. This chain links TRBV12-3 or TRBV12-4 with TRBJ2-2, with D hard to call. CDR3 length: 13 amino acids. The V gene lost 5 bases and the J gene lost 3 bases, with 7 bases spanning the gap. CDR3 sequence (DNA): TGTGCCAGCAGTCCCCGGGACACCGGGGAGCTGTTTTTT. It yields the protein CASSPRDTGELFF.

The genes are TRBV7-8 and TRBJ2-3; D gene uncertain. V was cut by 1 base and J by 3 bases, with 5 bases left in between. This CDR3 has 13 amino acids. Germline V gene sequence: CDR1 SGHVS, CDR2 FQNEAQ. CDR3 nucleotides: TGTGCCAGCAGCTTAGATCGGACAGATACGCAGTATTTT. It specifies CASSLDRTDTQYF.

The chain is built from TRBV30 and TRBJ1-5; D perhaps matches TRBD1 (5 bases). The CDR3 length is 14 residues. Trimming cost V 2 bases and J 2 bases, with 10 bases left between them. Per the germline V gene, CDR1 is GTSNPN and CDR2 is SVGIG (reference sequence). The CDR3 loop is CAWSMGGGNQPQHF. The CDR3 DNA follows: TGTGCCTGGAGTATGGGGGGGGGCAATCAGCCCCAGCATTTT.

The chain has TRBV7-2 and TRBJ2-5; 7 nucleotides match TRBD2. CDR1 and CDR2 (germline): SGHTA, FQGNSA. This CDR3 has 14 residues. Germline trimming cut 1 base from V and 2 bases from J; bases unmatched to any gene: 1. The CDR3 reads CASSLGGGQETQYF. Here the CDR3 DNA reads TGTGCCAGCAGCTTAGGGGGGGGTCAAGAGACCCAGTACTTC.